Shown below are 26 T cell receptor beta chains from a single sample sequenced in a study of T cell responses to AZD1222 COVID-19 vaccine. Assay: immunoSEQ multiplex PCR; the TCRdb copy retains only in-frame clones and omits some. The repertoire consists of tens of thousands of clones, with 86% occurring once and the leading ten covering 8.7%. The sequenced sample was peripheral blood, obtained on day 0 of AZD1222 vaccination. The source is an adult in good health.

The genes are TRBV12-5 and TRBJ1-5, with 8 bases matching TRBD1. CDR3 length: 14 residues. After removal of 1 base from V and 8 bases from J, the junction contained 4 bases not matched to a gene. Germline assignment: CDR1 LGHNT and CDR2 FRNRAP. For the CDR3, the DNA is TGTGCTAGTGGTTTGGGGACAGGGCCCGAGCCCCAGCATTTT. Protein: CASGLGTGPEPQHF. The complete variable domain, with remaining parts taken from reference TRBV12-5 and TRBJ1-5, reads DARVTQTPRHKVTEMGQEVTMRCQPILGHNTVFWYRQTMMQGLELLAYFRNRAPLDDSGMPKDRFSAEMPDATLATLKIQPSEPRDSAVYFCASGLGTGPEPQHFGDGTRLSIL.

This clone was observed a handful of times. V and J are TRBV6-2 or TRBV6-3 and TRBJ1-5; D unclear. This CDR3 region has 14 residues. Trimming left V 4 bases short and J 7 bases short, with 14 bases between. Germline values: CDR1 MNHEY, CDR2 SVGEGT. The CDR3 is CASSFGGWEQPQHF. In DNA, the CDR3 is TGTGCCAGCAGTTTTGGAGGGTGGGAACAGCCCCAGCATTTT.

The chain uses TRBV7-9 and TRBJ1-1; D unresolved. The V end was cut by 1 base, the J end by 2 bases, with 2 bases between. From germline, CDR1 is SEHNR and CDR2 FQNEAQ (reference sequence). This CDR3 region has 12 residues. The CDR3 coding sequence is TGTGCCAGCAGCTTAGAAAACACTGAAGCTTTCTTT. Its protein is CASSLENTEAFF.

The V gene is TRBV7-2, the J gene TRBJ1-5, with D possibly being TRBD1 (6 bases). V was trimmed by 2 bases and J by 0 bases, leaving 17 bases between them. Germline V lookup: CDR1 SGHTA, CDR2 FQGNSA. CDR3 length: 18 amino acids. The CDR3 sequence is CASSLTLVRGFSNQPQHF. The CDR3 DNA reads as TGTGCCAGCAGCTTAACCCTGGTCAGGGGCTTTAGCAATCAGCCCCAGCATTTT. The full variable domain, rest sourced from reference TRBV7-2 and TRBJ1-5, is GAGVSQSPSNKVTEKGKDVELRCDPISGHTALYWYRQSLGQGLEFLIYFQGNSAPDKSGLPSDRFSAERTGGSVSTLTIQRTQQEDSAVYLCASSLTLVRGFSNQPQHFGDGTRLSIL.

The chain is built from TRBV3-1 (or the pseudogene TRBV3-2) and TRBJ1-6; D unresolved. This CDR3 has 12 amino acids. Germline CDR1 reads LGHDT; CDR2 reads YNNKEL (reference sequence). Trimming removed 0 bases from V and 17 bases from J, with 11 bases in between. The CDR3 here is CASSQEGGVVHF. CDR3 DNA sequence: TGTGCCAGCAGCCAAGAGGGTGGGGTTGTCCACTTT.

The rearrangement joins TRBV5-4 to TRBJ1-4; unclear D gene. Trimming removed 4 bases from V and 3 bases from J, with 16 bases in between. Germline lookup yields CDR1 SGHNT and CDR2 YYREEE (reference sequence). The CDR3 spans 16 residues. CDR3 in amino acids: CASSLSGLSSNEKLFF. CDR3 in DNA: TGTGCCAGCAGCCTGTCCGGACTATCCTCTAATGAAAAACTGTTTTTT.

The J gene is TRBJ2-7, the V gene TRBV29-1, with D perhaps TRBD1 or TRBD2 (5 bases each). The CDR3 covers 10 residues. V lost 4 bases, J lost 5 bases, and 6 bases lay in between. Per the germline V gene, CDR1 is SQVTM and CDR2 is ANQGSEA. As DNA, the CDR3 is TGCAGCGTTGGGGGGAACGAGCAGTACTTC. Translation: CSVGGNEQYF.

This chain links TRBV4-3 with TRBJ2-3; the D is unclear. CDR1 LGHNA and CDR2 YSLEER come from the germline V gene. V was cut by 4 bases and J by 1 base, with 18 bases left in between. This CDR3 contains 17 residues. CDR3 protein: CASSLLRGSPGTDTQYF. CDR3 DNA sequence: TGCGCCAGCAGCCTCCTCAGAGGTAGTCCCGGCACAGATACGCAGTATTTT.

This clone came up once. The chain is built from TRBV9 and TRBJ2-7; D is unclear. This CDR3 is 14 amino acids long. Trimming pared 4 bases from V and 3 bases from J, leaving 14 bases between. Per the germline V gene, CDR1 is SGDLS and CDR2 is YYNGEE. The CDR3 bases are TGTGCCAGCAGCCGTACCTTTTCGGGCTACGAGCAGTACTTC. Translated: CASSRTFSGYEQYF.

CDR3 DNA sequence: TGTGCCAGCAGCCAAGATCTGGTAGCCAATGAGCAGTTCTTC. Its protein product is CASSQDLVANEQFF. V gene TRBV14 combines with J gene TRBJ2-1; D is unclear. The CDR3 spans 14 residues. CDR1 and CDR2 (germline): SGHDN, FVKESK. Trimming cost V 0 bases and J 6 bases, with 9 bases left between them.

The CDR3 reads CASQQGGLNYEQYF. Here the CDR3 DNA reads TGTGCTAGTCAACAGGGGGGCCTAAACTACGAGCAGTACTTC. The chain uses TRBV7-7 and TRBJ2-7; 8 nucleotides line up with TRBD1. Looked up from germline, CDR1 is SSHAT and CDR2 is FNYEAQ (reference sequence). The CDR3 is 14 amino acids.

The chain joins TRBV7-9 to TRBJ2-1; D is unresolved. With 2 bases removed from V and 9 bases from J, the gap between germline ends came to 20 bases. Germline V gives CDR1 SEHNR, CDR2 FQNEAQ (reference sequence). This CDR3 is built from 16 residues. The CDR3 here is CASSLFLGIRPGEQFF. The CDR3 DNA sequence: TGTGCCAGCAGCTTATTCCTAGGGATCCGCCCAGGTGAGCAGTTCTTC.

The chain carries TRBV30 and TRBJ2-5; D unclear. The germline V and J ends were trimmed by 5 bases and 2 bases, with 9 bases remaining between them. Germline lookup yields CDR1 GTSNPN and CDR2 SVGIG (reference sequence). The CDR3 loop spans 12 amino acids. CDR3 DNA: TGTGCCTGGGACCGGCCTCAAGAGACCCAGTACTTC. The encoded protein is CAWDRPQETQYF.

This sequence joins TRBV6-5 and TRBJ2-7; D is perhaps TRBD2 (6 bases). V was cut by 6 bases and J by 2 bases, with 17 bases left in between. Germline lookup yields CDR1 MNHEY and CDR2 SVGAGI. CDR3 size: 15 residues. The DNA of the CDR3 is TGTGCCAGCAGCTCGCTCGGGACTTCCGCCTACGAGCAGTACTTC. Translated: CASSSLGTSAYEQYF.

The gene calls are TRBV3-1 (or the pseudogene TRBV3-2) and TRBJ2-5; weak D call: TRBD2 (5 bases). This CDR3 has 14 residues. The V end lost 4 bases, the J end lost 7 bases, and 16 bases lay between the germline ends. Germline V gene sequence: CDR1 LGHDT, CDR2 YNNKEL (reference sequence). This chain's CDR3 is CASSPRPGSGTQYF. In nucleotides, the CDR3 is TGTGCCAGCAGCCCCCGGCCGGGATCGGGGACCCAGTACTTC.

The V call is TRBV12-3 or TRBV12-4, the J call TRBJ2-3; D remains ambiguous. This CDR3 has 11 residues. Trimming took off 2 bases at V and 4 bases at J, with 1 base between the two ends. CDR3 region: CASSLSDTQYF. CDR3 DNA sequence: TGTGCCAGCAGTTTATCAGATACGCAGTATTTT.

This sequence joins TRBV5-4 and TRBJ1-2; no clear D. V dropped 5 bases and J dropped 0 bases, with 8 bases sitting between them. Germline loops: CDR1 SGHNT, CDR2 YYREEE (reference sequence). The CDR3 totals 13 residues. CDR3: CASSWGSNYGYTF. In DNA, the CDR3 is TGTGCCAGCAGTTGGGGATCTAACTATGGCTACACCTTC.

In this sample, this clone turned up once. The CDR3 protein is CASSPTNRGTNYGYTF. The CDR3 nucleotides read TGTGCCAGCAGCCCGACAAACAGGGGAACTAACTATGGCTACACCTTC. The chain combines TRBV7-9 with TRBJ1-2; 7 bases agree with TRBD1. The CDR3 has 16 residues. CDR1 and CDR2 (germline): SEHNR, FQNEAQ (reference sequence). Trimming cost V 5 bases and J 0 bases; bases outside gene matches: 9.

The genes are TRBV5-1 and TRBJ1-3; 8 bases are a match to TRBD1. CDR1 is SGHRS and CDR2 is YFSETQ in the germline V gene. Germline trimming cut 4 bases from V and 3 bases from J; bases unmatched to any gene: 3. There are 14 residues in the CDR3. CDR3 nucleotide sequence: TGCGCCAGCAGCCGCGACAGGGGTGGAAACACCATATATTTT. It translates to CASSRDRGGNTIYF.

This clone was observed a few times. This chain uses TRBV7-3 with TRBJ2-3; TRBD2 is a possible D gene (6 bases). The CDR3 spans 13 residues. Germline CDR1 SGHTA, CDR2 FQGTGA. The germline V and J ends were trimmed by 5 bases and 4 bases, with 10 bases remaining between them. The CDR3 region has the DNA TGTGCCAGCAGCGCGGAGGGCGCAGATACGCAGTATTTT. Its translation is CASSAEGADTQYF.

The V gene is TRBV9, the J gene TRBJ2-1; tentatively, D is TRBD2 (6 bases). V lost 0 bases and J lost 8, with 12 bases in between. CDR1 SGDLS and CDR2 YYNGEE come from the germline V gene. The CDR3 spans 14 residues. The CDR3 sequence is CASSVGGGAYEQFF. The CDR3 DNA is TGTGCCAGCAGCGTAGGAGGCGGGGCTTATGAGCAGTTCTTC.

This chain joins TRBV30 and TRBJ1-2, with 7 bases matching TRBD1. The CDR3 contains 16 residues. The germline V gene encodes CDR1 GTSNPN and CDR2 SVGIG (reference sequence). V gave up 5 bases and J gave up 7 bases; unmatched junction bases: 19. CDR3 protein: CAWGTIQGSPPRGYTF. The CDR3 bases are TGTGCCTGGGGAACTATACAGGGGTCCCCACCGCGTGGCTACACCTTC.

In its sample, this clone was seen a few times. The V and J genes are TRBV2 and TRBJ1-2, with a possible D match to TRBD1 (6 bases). This CDR3 is 13 amino acids long. From germline, CDR1 is SNHLY and CDR2 FYNNEI. V was trimmed by 5 bases and J by 4 bases, leaving 11 bases between them. This CDR3 is CASSSGTSYGYTF. The CDR3 DNA sequence: TGTGCCAGCAGTTCCGGGACAAGCTATGGCTACACCTTC.

The genes are TRBV19 and TRBJ1-2, with D possibly matching TRBD1 (5 bases). The CDR3 contains 14 residues. The germline V gene encodes CDR1 LNHDA and CDR2 SQIVND (reference sequence). Deletions cut 3 bases from V and 8 bases from J, with 16 bases between. Here the CDR3 reads CASSIPPGSRGYTF. The CDR3 DNA is TGTGCCAGTAGTATCCCGCCAGGGTCTCGGGGCTACACCTTC. The whole variable domain, remainder taken from reference TRBV19 and TRBJ1-2, is DGGITQSPKYLFRKEGQNVTLSCEQNLNHDAMYWYRQDPGQGLRLIYYSQIVNDFQKGDIAEGYSVSREKKESFPLTVTSAQKNPTAFYLCASSIPPGSRGYTFGSGTRLTVV.

The CDR3 nucleotides are TGTGCCAGCAGTTCCGGACAGGCAAGAAGCACAGATACGCAGTATTTT. The encoded protein is CASSSGQARSTDTQYF. The rearrangement joins TRBV5-6 to TRBJ2-3; TRBD1 matches at 7 bases. This CDR3 spans 16 amino acids. Germline CDR1 is SGHDT and CDR2 is YYEEEE. V lost 5 bases and J lost 0; bases outside the gene matches: 9.

The CDR3 coding sequence is TGTGCCAGCAGGGGGGGACTAGCGGGAAGGGACACCGGGGAGCTGTTTTTT. It translates to CASRGGLAGRDTGELFF. This chain uses TRBV2 with TRBJ2-2, with TRBD2 matching over 13 bases. V lost 6 bases to trimming and J lost 3 bases; unmatched junction nucleotides: 7. Looked up from germline, CDR1 is SNHLY and CDR2 is FYNNEI. The CDR3 has 17 amino acids.